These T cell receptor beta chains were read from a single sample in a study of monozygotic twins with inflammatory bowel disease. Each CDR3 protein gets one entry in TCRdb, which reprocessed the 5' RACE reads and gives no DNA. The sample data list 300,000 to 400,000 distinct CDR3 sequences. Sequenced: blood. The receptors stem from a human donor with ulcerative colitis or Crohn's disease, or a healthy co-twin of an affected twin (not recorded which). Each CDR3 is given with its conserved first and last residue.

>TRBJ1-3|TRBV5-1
CASSFEGNTIYF
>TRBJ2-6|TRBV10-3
CAISPGTPKTGANVLTF
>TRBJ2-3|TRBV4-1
CASRPDRAVGDTQYF
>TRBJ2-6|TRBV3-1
CASSQVRDRGISGANVLTF
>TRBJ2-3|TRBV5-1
CASSLGKDTQYF
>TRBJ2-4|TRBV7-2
CASSRLLNGGTKNIQYF
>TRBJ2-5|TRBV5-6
CASSLIDRVQETQYF
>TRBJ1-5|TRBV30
CAWSVIGNQPQHF
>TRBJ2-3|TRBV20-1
CSVISGLTSGGMLDADTQYF
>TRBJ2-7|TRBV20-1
CSAGAGRYEQYF
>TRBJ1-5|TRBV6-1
CASSASRISDRGQHF
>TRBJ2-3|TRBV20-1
CSARALQAGRAHTQYF
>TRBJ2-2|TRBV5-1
CASSLGQITTPNTGELFF
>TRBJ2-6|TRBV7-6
CASSFSVSSGANVLTF
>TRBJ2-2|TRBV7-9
CASTPTSGNGELFF
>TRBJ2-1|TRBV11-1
CASSLGQGLTSSYNEQFF
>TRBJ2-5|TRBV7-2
CASSFRLAGEKTQYF
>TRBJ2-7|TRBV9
CASIVEGGREYEQYF
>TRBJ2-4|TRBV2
CASTASKGAKNIQYF
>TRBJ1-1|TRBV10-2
CASSERVINTEAFF
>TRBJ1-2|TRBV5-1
CASSLAGADYGYTF
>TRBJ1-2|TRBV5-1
CASSLVGADYGYTF
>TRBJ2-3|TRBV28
CASQTSGGTDTQYF
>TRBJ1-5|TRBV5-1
CASSEGTGLGSNQPQHF
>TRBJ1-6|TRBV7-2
CASSLTAGTKHNSPLHF
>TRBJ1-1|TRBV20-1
CSAWGGDPPGEAFF
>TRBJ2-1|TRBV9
CASSGGPGTGYNEQFF
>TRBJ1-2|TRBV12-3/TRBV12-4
CASSLRAGSRGYTF
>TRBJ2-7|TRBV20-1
CSAYGGLAGVYEQYF
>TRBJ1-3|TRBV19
CASTFEISGNTIYF
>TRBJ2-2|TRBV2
CASRARVNTGELFF